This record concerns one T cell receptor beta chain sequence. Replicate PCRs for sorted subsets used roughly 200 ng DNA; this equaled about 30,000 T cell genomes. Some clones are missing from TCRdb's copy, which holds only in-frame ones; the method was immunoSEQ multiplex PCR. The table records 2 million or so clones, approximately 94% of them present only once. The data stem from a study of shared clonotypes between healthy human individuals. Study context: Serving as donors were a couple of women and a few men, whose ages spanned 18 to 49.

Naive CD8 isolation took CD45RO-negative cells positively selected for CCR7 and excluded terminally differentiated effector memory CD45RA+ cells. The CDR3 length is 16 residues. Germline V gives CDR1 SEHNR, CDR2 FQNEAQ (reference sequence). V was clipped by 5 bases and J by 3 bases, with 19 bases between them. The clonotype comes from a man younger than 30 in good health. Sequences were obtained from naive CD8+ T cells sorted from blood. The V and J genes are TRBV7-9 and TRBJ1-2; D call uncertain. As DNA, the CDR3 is TGTGCCAGCAGCCTTACAGTTCTCCCCTTACACTATGGCTACACCTTC. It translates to CASSLTVLPLHYGYTF.